A single sample gave rise to the 11 T cell receptor beta chains below, sequenced in a study of shared clonotypes between healthy human individuals. Cells designated naive CD8 were CD45RO-negative and were positively selected for CCR7, with terminally differentiated effector memory CD45RA+ cells excluded. The assay was immunoSEQ multiplex PCR, and TCRdb's table has in-frame clones only and misses some. Of about 2.2 million clones listed, roughly 95% are singletons. Sequencing input: naive CD8+ T cells from PBMCs. The source of these receptors is a man younger than 35 in good health. Some clones in this sample may be carry-over from other donors' samples.

The chain couples TRBV30 to TRBJ2-1; D ambiguous. Trimming took off 5 bases at V and 8 bases at J, with 13 bases between the two ends. Germline CDR1 and CDR2: GTSNPN and SVGIG (reference sequence). This CDR3 is 12 amino acids long. Here the CDR3 reads CAWARGRDEQFF. The CDR3 DNA is TGTGCCTGGGCCCGCGGCCGGGATGAGCAGTTCTTC.

V is TRBV10-1 and J is TRBJ2-7, with 7 nucleotides matching TRBD2. The CDR3 is made up of 13 amino acids. The V gene end was trimmed by 2 bases and the J gene end by 3 bases; junction bases not matched to a gene: 1. Looked up from germline, CDR1 is WNHNN and CDR2 is SYGVQD (reference sequence). The DNA for the CDR3 is TGCGCCAGCAGTGAGGCTAGCGGCTACGAGCAGTACTTC. Translating it yields CASSEASGYEQYF.

This chain uses TRBV15 with TRBJ1-4; D is undetermined. The CDR3 is 13 residues long. Germline assignment: CDR1 LNHNV and CDR2 YYDKDF (reference sequence). The V gene lost 5 bases and the J gene lost 8 bases, with 12 bases spanning the gap. The CDR3 DNA follows: TGTGCCACCAGCCGGACGGAGGCCGAAAAACTGTTTTTT. Residues: CATSRTEAEKLFF.

This clone was counted a single time. The genes are TRBV14 and TRBJ2-5, with D unresolved. Germline values: CDR1 SGHDN, CDR2 FVKESK. V gave up 1 base and J gave up 0 bases, with 3 bases separating them. The CDR3 is 13 amino acids. This CDR3 is CASSQAYQETQYF. The DNA for the CDR3 is TGTGCCAGCAGCCAAGCATACCAAGAGACCCAGTACTTC.

The J gene is TRBJ2-7, the V gene TRBV30; D is uncertain. V was shortened by 4 bases and J by 6 bases, with 10 bases between the two germline ends. The CDR3 is 11 amino acids. In germline, CDR1 is GTSNPN, CDR2 SVGIG (reference sequence). CDR3 nucleotide sequence: TGTGCCTGGATGGAACTGGCCGAGCAGTACTTC. Translating it yields CAWMELAEQYF.

The count of this clone is one. The V gene is TRBV30, the J gene TRBJ1-6, with D maybe TRBD1 (5 bases). The CDR3 loop spans 14 amino acids. V lost 4 bases to trimming and J lost 4 bases, with 11 bases between them. CDR1 GTSNPN and CDR2 SVGIG come from the germline V gene (reference sequence). CDR3: CAWNLRGYNSPLHF. Written as DNA, the CDR3 is TGTGCCTGGAATCTAAGGGGTTATAATTCACCCCTCCACTTT. Full variable domain (remainder filled in from reference TRBV30 and TRBJ1-6): SQTIHQWPATLVQPVGSPLSLECTVEGTSNPNLYWYRQAAGRGLQLLFYSVGIGQISSEVPQNLSASRPQDRQFILSSKKLLLSDSGFYLCAWNLRGYNSPLHFGNGTRLTVT.

The V gene is TRBV7-9, the J gene TRBJ2-1; 11 bases align to TRBD2. The CDR3 totals 19 residues. V shed 1 base, J shed 0 bases, and the junction held 8 bases outside the gene matches. The V gene's germline CDR1 is SEHNR and CDR2 FQNEAQ (reference sequence). CDR3 sequence reads: CASSLGVAGGPFSYNEQFF. The CDR3 DNA sequence: TGTGCCAGCAGCTTAGGGGTAGCGGGAGGGCCCTTCTCCTACAATGAGCAGTTCTTC.

The chain uses TRBV27 and TRBJ1-2; D perhaps matches TRBD1 (6 bases). The CDR3 has 15 amino acids. CDR1 MNHEY and CDR2 SMNVEV come from the germline V gene (reference sequence). Deletions cut 7 bases from V and 7 bases from J, with 22 bases between. The CDR3 coding sequence is TGTGCCAGCACCACCAACTGGGGGGCGATGATTGGCTACACCTTC. Its protein product is CASTTNWGAMIGYTF.

This chain links TRBV7-9 with TRBJ2-7; 9 bases map to TRBD1. This CDR3 contains 14 residues. With 5 bases clipped from V and 6 bases from J, the junction kept 8 bases outside the gene matches. Germline CDR1 and CDR2: SEHNR and FQNEAQ (reference sequence). The CDR3 DNA sequence: TGTGCCAGCAGCCGGGACAGGGAATTGCGCGAGCAGTACTTC. Translating gives CASSRDRELREQYF.

The chain recombines TRBV4-1 with TRBJ2-7; 9 bases line up with TRBD2. CDR3 length equals 16 residues. The V gene's germline CDR1 is MGHRA and CDR2 YSYEKL. V lost 4 bases and J lost 3; bases outside the gene matches: 10. The CDR3 DNA is TGCGCCAGCAGCCGAAATAGCGGGAGCCCTTTCTACGAGCAGTACTTC. Translated, it gives CASSRNSGSPFYEQYF.

This clone occurred once. The J gene is TRBJ2-7, the V gene TRBV7-9; 7 nucleotides align to TRBD2. This CDR3 has 17 amino acids. The V segment lost 5 bases and the J segment 2 bases; nucleotides outside the gene matches: 15. Germline CDR1 is SEHNR and CDR2 is FQNEAQ (reference sequence). The CDR3 region has the DNA TGTGCCAGCAGCCCACCATCCCGGTCTAGCGGAACCTACGAGCAGTACTTC. This encodes CASSPPSRSSGTYEQYF.